A selection of T cell receptor beta chains follows, all from one sample in a study of blood T cell repertoires in COVID-19. Method: immunoSEQ multiplex PCR; TCRdb's copy keeps in-frame clones and lacks some. The sample includes roughly 140,000 clones, 85% seen only once; the top ten take 2.5% to 3.5%. Sequenced sample: peripheral blood. Receptor source: a man in his fifties with acute or convalescent COVID-19. Both conserved end residues are part of each CDR3. The order of the fields is V gene, J gene, D gene, clone size, CDR3 protein, CDR3 DNA. The D gene is left open where the match is weak. Size is omitted from some rows. Given values are once, few, many or a class for expanded clones.

>TRBV6-5|TRBJ1-5|-|-
CASSYQGNSQPQHF
TGTGCCAGCAGTTACCAGGGAAATTCTCAGCCCCAGCATTTT
>TRBV9|TRBJ2-1|-|-
CASSVAPASRLEQFF
TGTGCCAGCAGCGTAGCCCCCGCTAGCCGGCTTGAGCAGTTCTTC
>TRBV18|TRBJ1-6|TRBD1|-
CASSPGTGSDSPLHF
TGTGCCAGCTCACCCGGGACAGGGAGTGATTCACCCCTCCACTTT
>TRBV3-1/TRBV3-2|TRBJ1-1|-|-
CASSQEERQKAFF
TGTGCCAGCAGCCAAGAAGAGCGTCAAAAAGCTTTCTTT
>TRBV11-3|TRBJ1-3|TRBD1|-
CASSLGGQGATANTIYF
TGTGCCAGCAGCTTAGGAGGACAGGGCGCGACAGCGAACACCATATATTTT
>TRBV5-5|TRBJ1-5|-|-
CASSPGGRVSNQPQHF
TGTGCCAGCAGCCCCGGTGGCAGGGTGAGCAATCAGCCCCAGCATTTT
>TRBV27|TRBJ2-2|-|few
CASSWATAGELFF
TGTGCCAGCAGTTGGGCGACGGCGGGGGAGCTGTTTTTT
>TRBV28|TRBJ1-6|TRBD1|-
CASAGQIISPLHF
TGTGCCAGCGCGGGACAGATAATTTCACCCCTCCACTTT
>TRBV19|TRBJ2-1|TRBD1|-
CASSILGGTGYFF
TGTGCCAGTAGTATCCTTGGGGGGACAGGGTACTTCTTC
>TRBV27|TRBJ1-6|TRBD1|-
CASSSSGTDNSPLHF
TGTGCCAGCAGTTCTTCCGGGACAGATAATTCACCCCTCCACTTT
>TRBV12-3/TRBV12-4|TRBJ1-4|-|-
CASSFSVEKLFF
TGTGCCAGCAGTTTCTCTGTTGAAAAACTGTTTTTT
>TRBV14|TRBJ1-6|TRBD1|-
CASSQVSGTVNSPLHF
TGTGCCAGCAGCCAAGTTTCCGGGACAGTTAATTCACCCCTCCACTTT
>TRBV2|TRBJ1-3|TRBD1|-
CASSENRGGNTIYF
TGTGCCAGCAGTGAGAACAGGGGTGGAAACACCATATATTTT
>TRBV4-2|TRBJ2-3|TRBD1|-
CASSLSGQGDTQYF
TGTGCCAGCAGCCTTTCTGGACAGGGAGATACGCAGTATTTT
>TRBV13|TRBJ2-7|-|-
CASSPTGSPSYEQYF
TGTGCCAGCAGCCCAACCGGGAGCCCCTCCTACGAGCAGTACTTC
>TRBV3-1/TRBV3-2|TRBJ1-6|TRBD1|-
CASSHLGTGLGSPLHF
TGTGCCAGCAGCCATCTCGGGACAGGGTTAGGTTCACCCCTCCACTTT
>TRBV3-1/TRBV3-2|TRBJ1-1|-|once
CASSHGWRNTEAFF
TGTGCCAGCAGCCACGGGTGGCGGAACACTGAAGCTTTCTTT
>TRBV28|TRBJ1-6|-|few
CASSFPLSGYSPLHF
TGTGCCAGCAGTTTTCCGTTGTCGGGTTATTCACCCCTCCACTTT
>TRBV29-1|TRBJ2-3|TRBD1|-
CSVEALWTGGRDTQYF
TGCAGCGTTGAAGCATTGTGGACAGGGGGCAGAGATACGCAGTATTTT
>TRBV4-2|TRBJ2-1|TRBD2|-
CASSQDGLAVSYNEQFF
TGTGCCAGCAGCCAAGATGGGCTAGCGGTCTCCTACAATGAGCAGTTCTTC
>TRBV5-4|TRBJ1-1|TRBD1|-
CASSPQQGTVNTEAFF
TGTGCCAGCAGCCCACAACAGGGGACCGTGAACACTGAAGCTTTCTTT
>TRBV11-2|TRBJ2-7|-|-
CASSLDRGSEQYF
TGTGCCAGCAGCTTAGACAGGGGATCCGAGCAGTACTTC
>TRBV3-1/TRBV3-2|TRBJ2-1|TRBD2|-
CASSQPNPTSGRAYNEQFF
TGTGCCAGCAGCCAACCAAACCCGACTAGCGGGAGGGCCTACAATGAGCAGTTCTTC
>TRBV18|TRBJ2-2|-|-
CASSQQESWAGTGELFF
TGTGCCAGCTCGCAGCAGGAAAGTTGGGCTGGCACCGGGGAGCTGTTTTTT
>TRBV4-2|TRBJ2-5|TRBD2|-
CASSQDLTSGRPGGQETQYF
TGTGCCAGCAGCCAAGATTTGACTAGCGGGAGGCCGGGAGGGCAAGAGACCCAGTACTTC
>TRBV6-5|TRBJ2-1|TRBD2|-
CASRPGLAGANEQFF
TGTGCCAGCAGACCGGGACTAGCGGGGGCCAATGAGCAGTTCTTC
>TRBV18|TRBJ1-3|-|few
CASSPDRFGNTIYF
TGTGCCAGCTCCCCCGACAGGTTTGGAAACACCATATATTTT
>TRBV6-1|TRBJ1-3|-|-
CASSEAPRLGGSGNTIYF
TGTGCCAGCAGTGAAGCCCCTCGTTTGGGGGGCTCTGGAAACACCATATATTTT
>TRBV9|TRBJ2-5|TRBD2|once
CASSVSTPNLADQETQYF
TGTGCCAGCAGCGTATCCACCCCCAACCTAGCGGATCAAGAGACCCAGTACTTC
>TRBV11-2|TRBJ1-1|-|-
CASSLSGPTEAFF
TGTGCCAGCAGCTTATCAGGGCCCACTGAAGCTTTCTTT
>TRBV9|TRBJ1-1|TRBD1|-
CASSMGQSNTEAFF
TGTGCCAGCAGCATGGGACAGTCGAACACTGAAGCTTTCTTT
>TRBV19|TRBJ2-5|-|-
CASSTLTVQETQYF
TGTGCCAGTAGTACCCTGACAGTTCAAGAGACCCAGTACTTC
>TRBV7-8|TRBJ2-7|TRBD1|-
CASSDVQGIYSYEQYF
TGTGCCAGCAGCGACGTACAGGGGATTTACTCCTACGAGCAGTACTTC
>TRBV5-6|TRBJ1-3|-|-
CASSRRQVSGNTIYF
TGTGCCAGCAGTAGACGACAGGTCTCTGGAAACACCATATATTTT
>TRBV5-1|TRBJ1-6|-|once
CASSQDSPNSPLHF
TGCGCCAGCAGCCAGGACAGCCCTAATTCACCCCTCCACTTT
>TRBV3-1/TRBV3-2|TRBJ2-7|-|-
CASSQQGTEQYF
TGTGCCAGCAGCCAACAGGGTACCGAGCAGTACTTC
>TRBV11-2|TRBJ2-1|TRBD2|-
CASSLEVSGRAGEQFF
TGTGCCAGCAGCTTAGAAGTTAGCGGGAGGGCGGGCGAGCAGTTCTTC
>TRBV3-1/TRBV3-2|TRBJ2-2|-|-
CASSQDLSGAGELFF
TGTGCCAGCAGCCAAGATCTGTCGGGGGCCGGGGAGCTGTTTTTT
>TRBV19|TRBJ2-7|-|-
CASSPGESYEQYF
TGTGCCAGTAGTCCAGGGGAGTCCTACGAGCAGTACTTC
>TRBV19|TRBJ1-2|-|-
CASSQPGVYGYTF
TGTGCCAGTAGTCAGCCAGGGGTCTATGGCTACACCTTC
>TRBV28|TRBJ1-1|-|-
CASSREGGRFTEAFF
TGTGCCAGCAGTCGTGAGGGGGGGAGGTTCACTGAAGCTTTCTTT
>TRBV18|TRBJ2-6|-|-
CASSPKPGSSGANVLTF
TGTGCCAGCTCACCTAAGCCCGGGAGCTCTGGGGCCAACGTCCTGACTTTC
>TRBV5-1|TRBJ1-1|-|-
CASSLRNFERALDTEAFF
TGCGCCAGCAGCTTGAGGAATTTTGAGAGGGCGCTGGACACTGAAGCTTTCTTT
>TRBV7-9|TRBJ2-5|-|-
CASSTYSPGQETQYF
TGTGCCAGCAGCACTTACAGTCCGGGGCAAGAGACCCAGTACTTC
>TRBV13|TRBJ2-7|-|-
CASSLGQGEMSYEQYF
TGTGCCAGCAGCTTAGGACAGGGTGAGATGTCCTACGAGCAGTACTTC
>TRBV5-1|TRBJ1-2|TRBD1|-
CASSKFIPGQGNVYTF
TGCGCCAGCAGCAAGTTCATCCCGGGACAGGGGAACGTTTACACCTTC
>TRBV5-6|TRBJ1-5|-|-
CASSFWGEPQHF
TGTGCCAGCAGCTTTTGGGGAGAGCCCCAGCATTTT
>TRBV19|TRBJ1-2|TRBD1|-
CASSIVSRTGVGYTF
TGTGCCAGTAGTATAGTTTCCAGGACAGGGGTTGGCTACACCTTC
>TRBV7-3|TRBJ1-1|TRBD1|-
CASSSYRGTEAFF
TGTGCCAGCAGCTCGTACAGGGGCACTGAAGCTTTCTTT
>TRBV10-3|TRBJ2-3|TRBD2|-
CAISEPGLAGGISTDTQYF
TGTGCCATCAGTGAGCCGGGACTAGCGGGAGGGATCAGCACAGATACGCAGTATTTT
>TRBV28|TRBJ2-7|-|-
CASSGGRGRWYEQYF
TGTGCCAGCAGTGGGGGCAGGGGACGCTGGTACGAGCAGTACTTC
>TRBV18|TRBJ2-1|-|-
CASSPQAEAEGEQFF
TGTGCCAGCTCACCACAGGCAGAAGCGGAGGGTGAGCAGTTCTTC
>TRBV7-3|TRBJ2-2|-|-
CASSTNPAGAGTGELFF
TGTGCCAGCAGCACCAACCCGGCGGGGGCGGGCACCGGGGAGCTGTTTTTT
>TRBV9|TRBJ1-2|-|-
CASSAQGGGYTF
TGTGCCAGCAGCGCCCAGGGAGGAGGCTACACCTTC
>TRBV30|TRBJ2-7|TRBD1|once
CAWRGQERSYEQYF
TGTGCCTGGAGGGGACAGGAACGCTCCTACGAGCAGTACTTC
>TRBV5-4|TRBJ1-3|-|-
CASSPGSGDGNTIYF
TGTGCCAGCAGTCCTGGATCAGGGGATGGAAACACCATATATTTT
>TRBV28|TRBJ1-5|TRBD1|once
CASRPVWGQNSNQPQHF
TGTGCCAGCAGGCCCGTTTGGGGACAGAATAGCAATCAGCCCCAGCATTTT